This T cell receptor (beta chain) was sequenced during a study of spatial heterogeneity in lung cancer. Whole-study findings and limits: Expanded alpha and beta TCR counts within tumors tracked tumor mutation counts.

V was shortened by 5 bases and J by 5 bases, with 11 bases between the two germline ends. Germline V gene data show CDR1 as WNHNN and CDR2 as SYGVQD (reference sequence). CDR3 size: 13 residues. Time point described: sample taken at primary tumor resection. Tumor, nontumor lung or frozen PBMC supplied whole RNA, sequenced without sorting. This clonotype is termed medium-sized. Its specificity is unknown. Each TCR cDNA molecule carried a unique molecular identifier. Each CDR3 protein gets one entry after TCRdb re-called the 5' RACE reads with MiXCR. This table holds about 2,800 distinct CDR3 sequences, less than 4.5% found once.

The sequence derives from a female donor with early-stage non-small cell lung cancer. The sample here was lung tumor tissue, taken at surgery. The V gene is TRBV10-1, the J gene TRBJ2-3, with D hard to call. The CDR3 DNA is TGCGCCAGCAGTTCTACTCTTGAAGATACGCAGTATTTT. Amino acid sequence: CASSSTLEDTQYF.